What follows are 30 T cell receptor beta chains derived from one specimen sequenced in a study of monozygotic twins with inflammatory bowel disease (dated by TCRdb to between 2018 and 2021). The library relied on 5' RACE. For sequencing, an Illumina HiSeq 2500 was employed. The reads went through TCRdb reprocessing, and each CDR3 protein sequence gets one entry with no DNA. The sample's table covers hundreds of thousands of distinct CDR3 sequences. The top ten constitute roughly 5.2% of the sample. Input material: blood. Source of these receptors: a human donor with ulcerative colitis or Crohn's disease, or a healthy co-twin of an affected twin (not recorded which).

The gene calls are TRBV5-1 and TRBJ2-3; TCRdb picks TRBD1, but there is no DNA to check that call. This CDR3 comprises 13 residues. CDR1 SGHRS and CDR2 YFSETQ come from the germline V gene. The CDR3 loop reads CASSWTDTDTQYF.

The gene calls are TRBV7-9 and TRBJ2-3; TCRdb names TRBD1, which stays unverified in the absence of DNA. Germline V gives CDR1 SEHNR, CDR2 FQNEAQ (reference sequence). The CDR3 extends over 16 amino acids. CDR3: CASSPPGQGLTDTQYF.

The chain employs TRBV20-1 and TRBJ2-7; without DNA, the TCRdb call of TRBD1 cannot be checked. The CDR3 length is 12 residues. Germline V gene lookup returns CDR1 DFQATT and CDR2 SNEGSKA (reference sequence). The chain's CDR3 is CRADRENYEQYF.

The CDR3 region is CASSLAQTAPQETQYF. The chain is built from TRBV7-2 and TRBJ2-5; TCRdb's assignment of TRBD1 cannot be checked, as there is no DNA. Germline V CDR1 and CDR2: SGHTA, FQGNSA. This CDR3 is built from 16 residues.

V is TRBV3-1 and J is TRBJ1-4. This CDR3 region has 12 residues. Germline-derived CDR1 and CDR2 are LGHDT and YNNKEL (reference sequence). This CDR3 is CASSQPTEKLFF. The full variable domain, with the rest looked up from reference TRBV3-1 and TRBJ1-4, is DTAVSQTPKYLVTQMGNDKSIKCEQNLGHDTMYWYKQDSKKFLKIMFSYNNKELIINETVPNRFSPKSPDKAHLNLHINSLELGDSAVYFCASSQPTEKLFFGSGTQLSVL.

This sequence joins TRBV28 and TRBJ1-2. Germline CDR1 is MDHEN and CDR2 is SYDVKM. The CDR3 loop spans 14 amino acids. The CDR3 here is CASSLLAGRYGYTF.

J is TRBJ1-5 and V is TRBV5-8; there is no DNA to check the TCRdb D call of TRBD1. CDR1 SGHTS and CDR2 YDEGEE come from the germline V gene. CDR3 length equals 14 residues. This CDR3 reads CASSFLSGQGAQHF. The whole variable domain, remainder taken from reference TRBV5-8 and TRBJ1-5, is EAGVTQSPTHLIKTRGQQATLRCSPISGHTSVYWYQQALGLGLQFLLWYDEGEERNRGNFPPRFSGRQFPNYSSELNVNALELEDSALYLCASSFLSGQGAQHFGDGTRLSIL.

The genes are TRBV3-1 and TRBJ2-7; TCRdb selects TRBD2, and the lack of DNA leaves this call unchecked. Per germline, CDR1 LGHDT and CDR2 YNNKEL (reference sequence). The CDR3 runs 16 residues. CDR3 in amino acids: CASIRSSSGIVGEQYF.

J is TRBJ2-6 and V is TRBV5-8; TCRdb selects TRBD1, and the lack of DNA leaves this call unchecked. The length of the CDR3 is 17 residues. In germline, CDR1 is SGHTS, CDR2 YDEGEE. The CDR3 sequence: CASSPRRALTGANVLTF.

The gene calls are TRBV29-1 and TRBJ2-7; no DNA is available, so the TRBD2 call from TCRdb remains unchecked. The CDR3 is 13 amino acids. In germline, CDR1 is SQVTM, CDR2 ANQGSEA. The chain's CDR3 is CSVSGKVFYEQYF.

The chain couples TRBV5-4 to TRBJ2-2; there is no DNA to check the TCRdb D call of TRBD2. CDR3 length: 17 residues. Germline CDR1 is SGHNT and CDR2 is YYREEE (reference sequence). CDR3 sequence: CASSAGLAGGHTGELFF.

V is TRBV10-2 and J is TRBJ2-5; the TCRdb call, TRBD2, lacks DNA for checking. The germline CDR1 and CDR2 sequences are WSHSY and SAAADI. The CDR3 totals 14 residues. The CDR3 sequence is CASSAGVSQETQYF.

The chain recombines TRBV3-1 with TRBJ2-2; TCRdb indicates TRBD2, and absent DNA this call remains unverified. The CDR3 loop spans 15 amino acids. Germline CDR1 reads LGHDT; CDR2 reads YNNKEL (reference sequence). CDR3 sequence reads: CASSPGLAGSQELFF.

The chain links TRBV4-3 to TRBJ2-2; without DNA, the TCRdb call of TRBD2 cannot be checked. CDR3 size: 13 residues. CDR1 and CDR2 from the germline V gene are LGHNA and YSLEER. The CDR3: CASSQGAGGELFF.

V usage is TRBV9 and J usage is TRBJ2-3; TCRdb's D call of TRBD2 is untestable without DNA. This CDR3 comprises 16 residues. Germline V CDR1 and CDR2: SGDLS, YYNGEE. The CDR3 loop is CASSVASGSSWHTQYF. The variable domain in full, completed from reference TRBV9 and TRBJ2-3, reads DSGVTQTPKHLITATGQRVTLRCSPRSGDLSVYWYQQSLDQGLQFLIQYYNGEERAKGNILERFSAQQFPDLHSELNLSSLELGDSALYFCASSVASGSSWHTQYFGPGTRLTVL.

This sequence joins TRBV7-8 and TRBJ2-7; TCRdb selects TRBD1, and the lack of DNA leaves this call unchecked. Germline V gives CDR1 SGHVS, CDR2 FQNEAQ. The CDR3 totals 15 residues. CDR3 protein: CASSQQGELSYEQYF.

The J gene is TRBJ2-5, the V gene TRBV12-5; TCRdb names TRBD1, which stays unverified in the absence of DNA. Germline CDR1 is LGHNT and CDR2 is FRNRAP. The CDR3 consists of 16 residues. The CDR3 loop reads CASGLVHGGRQETQYF.

The chain uses TRBV18 and TRBJ1-5. This CDR3 is 17 amino acids long. Germline CDR1 reads KGHSH; CDR2 reads LQKENI. The CDR3 is CASSPPPSQAVGQPQHF.

The chain employs TRBV7-2 and TRBJ2-1. The CDR3 has 18 residues. Germline-derived CDR1 and CDR2 are SGHTA and FQGNSA. CDR3 sequence: CASSVGLPGVESYNEQFF.

The V gene is TRBV20-1, the J gene TRBJ1-5; TCRdb's D call of TRBD1 is untestable without DNA. CDR3 length: 12 amino acids. Germline V gene lookup returns CDR1 DFQATT and CDR2 SNEGSKA (reference sequence). The CDR3 region is CSASGQLPGQHF.

The chain uses TRBV20-1 and TRBJ2-5; TCRdb's D gene call, TRBD1, goes unchecked for lack of DNA. CDR1 DFQATT and CDR2 SNEGSKA come from the germline V gene (reference sequence). This CDR3 contains 11 residues. This CDR3 reads CSAWGGPTQYF.

The chain is built from TRBV7-2 and TRBJ2-5; the TCRdb D gene call, TRBD1, has no DNA to confirm it. This CDR3 contains 16 residues. Germline V lookup: CDR1 SGHTA, CDR2 FQGNSA. The CDR3 loop is CASSLWVQGFRETQYF.

This chain connects TRBV20-1 to TRBJ2-3. Germline V gene lookup returns CDR1 DFQATT and CDR2 SNEGSKA (reference sequence). This CDR3 comprises 12 residues. The chain's CDR3 is CSARKPRHTQYF.

The chain has TRBV6-2 or TRBV6-3 and TRBJ2-5; the TCRdb call, TRBD1, lacks DNA for checking. The CDR3 is 20 residues long. Germline lookup yields CDR1 MNHEY and CDR2 SVGEGT. CDR3 protein: CASSPQAPGQGAVERETQYF.

This chain joins TRBV20-1 and TRBJ2-3; TCRdb names TRBD1, which stays unverified in the absence of DNA. Per the germline V gene, CDR1 is DFQATT and CDR2 is SNEGSKA (reference sequence). CDR3 length equals 13 residues. CDR3 region: CSAPQGWSDTQYF.

V gene TRBV29-1 combines with J gene TRBJ1-2; TCRdb's assignment of TRBD1 cannot be checked, as there is no DNA. Germline CDR1 SQVTM, CDR2 ANQGSEA. The CDR3 spans 15 residues. The CDR3 loop is CSVVLQGDLTYGYTF.

This sequence joins TRBV5-1 and TRBJ1-5. The CDR3 sequence is 13 residues long. Germline V gene data show CDR1 as SGHRS and CDR2 as YFSETQ. The chain's CDR3 is CASNEGSGQPQHF. Full variable domain (outside the CDR3, taken from reference TRBV5-1 and TRBJ1-5): KAGVTQTPRYLIKTRGQQVTLSCSPISGHRSVSWYQQTPGQGLQFLFEYFSETQRNKGNFPGRFSGRQFSNSRSEMNVSTLELGDSALYLCASNEGSGQPQHFGDGTRLSIL.

This chain links TRBV28 with TRBJ2-2. CDR3 size: 15 residues. Looked up from germline, CDR1 is MDHEN and CDR2 is SYDVKM. The CDR3 loop is CASSSYTILPGELFF.

The chain has TRBV6-5 and TRBJ2-5; the TCRdb D gene call, TRBD2, has no DNA to confirm it. The CDR3 spans 14 residues. In germline, CDR1 is MNHEY, CDR2 SVGAGI. The CDR3 reads CASSYEPVPRTQYF.

The V call is TRBV6-1, the J call TRBJ2-1; the D gene TCRdb calls, TRBD2, cannot be checked with no DNA. The CDR3 loop spans 17 amino acids. The germline gives CDR1 MNHNS, CDR2 SASEGT. CDR3 residues: CASTHRSVHWGYNEQFF.